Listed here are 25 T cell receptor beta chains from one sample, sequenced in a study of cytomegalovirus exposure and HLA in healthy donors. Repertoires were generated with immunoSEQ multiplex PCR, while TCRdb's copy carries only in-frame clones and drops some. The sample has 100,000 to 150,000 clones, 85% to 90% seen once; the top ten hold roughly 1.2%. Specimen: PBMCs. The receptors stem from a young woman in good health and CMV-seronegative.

The CDR3 DNA follows: TGTGCCAGCTCACCGATCTTACAGGGACCCGCCTACGAGCAGTACTTC. Protein sequence: CASSPILQGPAYEQYF. The chain has TRBV18 and TRBJ2-7, with a weak D call TRBD1 (6 bases). Germline lookup yields CDR1 KGHSH and CDR2 LQKENI. The V and J ends lost 3 bases and 2 bases respectively, with 17 bases between them. This CDR3 is 16 amino acids long.

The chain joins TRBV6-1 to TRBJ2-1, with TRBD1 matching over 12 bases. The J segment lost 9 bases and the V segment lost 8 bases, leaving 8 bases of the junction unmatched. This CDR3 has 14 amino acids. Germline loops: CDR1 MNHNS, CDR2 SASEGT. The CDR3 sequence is CASGWGQGAGEQFF. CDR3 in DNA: TGTGCCAGCGGATGGGGACAGGGGGCAGGTGAGCAGTTCTTC.

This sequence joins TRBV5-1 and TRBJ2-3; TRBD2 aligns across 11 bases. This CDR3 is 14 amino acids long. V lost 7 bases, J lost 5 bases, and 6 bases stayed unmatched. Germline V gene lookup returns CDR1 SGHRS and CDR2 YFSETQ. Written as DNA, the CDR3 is TGCGCCAGCCGACTAGCGGGGACAGAAGATACGCAGTATTTT. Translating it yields CASRLAGTEDTQYF.

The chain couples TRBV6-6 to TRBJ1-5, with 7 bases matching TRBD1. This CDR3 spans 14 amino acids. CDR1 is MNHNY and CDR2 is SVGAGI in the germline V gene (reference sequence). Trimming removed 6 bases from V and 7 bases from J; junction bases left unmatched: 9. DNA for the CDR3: TGTGCCAGCAGCCCGGACAGGCCTCTACAGCCCCAGCATTTT. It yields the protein CASSPDRPLQPQHF.

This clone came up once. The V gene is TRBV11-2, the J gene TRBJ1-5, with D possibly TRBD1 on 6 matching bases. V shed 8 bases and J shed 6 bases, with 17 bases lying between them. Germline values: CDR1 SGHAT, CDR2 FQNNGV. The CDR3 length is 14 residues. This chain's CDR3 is CASRQARLCQPQHF. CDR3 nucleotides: TGTGCCAGCCGACAGGCCCGTTTATGTCAGCCCCAGCATTTT.

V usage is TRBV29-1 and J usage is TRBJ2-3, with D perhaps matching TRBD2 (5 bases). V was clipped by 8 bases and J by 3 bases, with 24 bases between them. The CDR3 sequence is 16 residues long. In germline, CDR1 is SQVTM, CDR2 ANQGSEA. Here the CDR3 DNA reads TGCAGCACGGAGAGGGAAGGACCTTTGGGGACAGATACGCAGTATTTT. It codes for CSTEREGPLGTDTQYF.

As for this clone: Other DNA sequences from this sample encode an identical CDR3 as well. DNA for the CDR3: TGTGCCAGCAGTTCCGTGAGTGGGGGGGTCCCAGATACGCAGTATTTT. Its protein is CASSSVSGGVPDTQYF. The genes are TRBV6-6 and TRBJ2-3; 7 nucleotides align to TRBD2. J was trimmed by 4 bases and V by 4 bases; bases with no gene match: 11. In germline, CDR1 is MNHNY, CDR2 SVGAGI (reference sequence). This CDR3 is 16 amino acids long.

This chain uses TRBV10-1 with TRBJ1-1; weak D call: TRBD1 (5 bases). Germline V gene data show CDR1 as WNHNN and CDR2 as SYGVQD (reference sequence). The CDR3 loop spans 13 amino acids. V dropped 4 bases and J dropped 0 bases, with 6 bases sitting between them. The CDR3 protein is CASSGQMNTEAFF. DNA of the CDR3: TGCGCCAGCAGTGGACAGATGAACACTGAAGCTTTCTTT.

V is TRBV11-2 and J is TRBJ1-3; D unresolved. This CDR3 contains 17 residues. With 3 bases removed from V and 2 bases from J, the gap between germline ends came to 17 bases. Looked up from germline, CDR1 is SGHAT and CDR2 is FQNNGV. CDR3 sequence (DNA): TGTGCCAGCAGCTTTACTCTGGGAGGAAGTCCTGGAAACACCATATATTTT. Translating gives CASSFTLGGSPGNTIYF.

The CDR3 reads CASRWTSSYEQYF. In DNA form, the CDR3 reads TGTGCCAGCAGATGGACATCCTCCTACGAGCAGTACTTC. This chain links TRBV5-5 with TRBJ2-7; a possible D gene is TRBD1 (5 bases). Germline V gene data show CDR1 as SGHKS and CDR2 as YYEKEE (reference sequence). Deletions cut 5 bases from V and 0 bases from J, with 9 bases between. There are 13 residues in the CDR3. The variable domain in full, with the rest retrieved from reference TRBV5-5 and TRBJ2-7, is DAGVTQSPTHLIKTRGQQVTLRCSPISGHKSVSWYQQVLGQGPQFIFQYYEKEERGRGNFPDRFSARQFPNYSSELNVNALLLGDSALYLCASRWTSSYEQYFGPGTRLTVT.

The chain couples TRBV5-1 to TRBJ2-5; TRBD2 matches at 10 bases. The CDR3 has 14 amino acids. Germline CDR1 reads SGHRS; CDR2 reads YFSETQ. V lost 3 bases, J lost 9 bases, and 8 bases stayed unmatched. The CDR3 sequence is CASSSGLAPAAQYF. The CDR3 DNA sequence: TGCGCCAGCAGCTCGGGACTAGCGCCCGCGGCCCAGTACTTC.

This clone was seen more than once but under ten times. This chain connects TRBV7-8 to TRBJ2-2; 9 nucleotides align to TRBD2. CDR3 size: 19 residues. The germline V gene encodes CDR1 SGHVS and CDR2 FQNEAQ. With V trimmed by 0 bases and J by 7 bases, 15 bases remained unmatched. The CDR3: CASSLAGLAFRPERGELFF. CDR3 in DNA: TGTGCCAGCAGCTTAGCGGGACTAGCTTTTCGGCCCGAGCGCGGGGAGCTGTTTTTT.

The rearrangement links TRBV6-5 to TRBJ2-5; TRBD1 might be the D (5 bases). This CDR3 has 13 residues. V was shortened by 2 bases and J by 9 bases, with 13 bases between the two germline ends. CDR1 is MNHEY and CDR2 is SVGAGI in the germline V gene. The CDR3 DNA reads TGTGCCAGCAGTTACGACGGCGCCAGGGCCCAGTACTTC. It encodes CASSYDGARAQYF.

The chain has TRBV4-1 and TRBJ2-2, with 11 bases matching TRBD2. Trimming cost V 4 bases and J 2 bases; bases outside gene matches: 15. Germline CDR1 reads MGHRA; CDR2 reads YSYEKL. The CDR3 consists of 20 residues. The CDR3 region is CASSLGTRASGGSNTGELFF. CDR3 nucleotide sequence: TGCGCCAGCAGCCTCGGGACGAGGGCTAGCGGGGGGTCAAACACCGGGGAGCTGTTTTTT.

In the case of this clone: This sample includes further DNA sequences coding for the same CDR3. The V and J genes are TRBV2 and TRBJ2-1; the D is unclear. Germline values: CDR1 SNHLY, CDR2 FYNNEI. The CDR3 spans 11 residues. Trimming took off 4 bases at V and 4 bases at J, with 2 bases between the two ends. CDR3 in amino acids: CASSAYNEQFF. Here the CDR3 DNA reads TGTGCCAGCAGTGCATACAATGAGCAGTTCTTC.

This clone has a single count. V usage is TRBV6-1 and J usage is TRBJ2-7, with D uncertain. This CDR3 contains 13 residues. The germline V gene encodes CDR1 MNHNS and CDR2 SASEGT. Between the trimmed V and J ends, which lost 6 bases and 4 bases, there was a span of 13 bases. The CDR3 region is CASSRFPMYEQYF. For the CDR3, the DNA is TGTGCCAGCAGCCGGTTCCCAATGTACGAGCAGTACTTC.

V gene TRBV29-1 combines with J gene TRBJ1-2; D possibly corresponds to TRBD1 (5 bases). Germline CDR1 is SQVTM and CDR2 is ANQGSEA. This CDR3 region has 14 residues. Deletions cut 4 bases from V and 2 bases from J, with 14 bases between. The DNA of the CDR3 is TGCAGCGTTGCCGGGAGGGGACGGAACTATGGCTACACCTTC. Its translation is CSVAGRGRNYGYTF.

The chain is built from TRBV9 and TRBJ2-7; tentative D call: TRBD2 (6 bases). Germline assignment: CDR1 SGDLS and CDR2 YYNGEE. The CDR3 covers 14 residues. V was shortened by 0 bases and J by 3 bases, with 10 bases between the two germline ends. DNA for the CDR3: TGTGCCAGCAGCGTAGATGGGACTCTCTACGAGCAGTACTTC. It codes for CASSVDGTLYEQYF.

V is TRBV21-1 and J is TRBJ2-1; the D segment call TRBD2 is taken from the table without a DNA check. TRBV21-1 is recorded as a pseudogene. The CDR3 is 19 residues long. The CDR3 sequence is CASSPLTSGGQKPGNEQFF. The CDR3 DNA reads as TGTGCCAGCAGCCCCCTGACTAGCGGGGGCCAAAAGCCGGGGAATGAGCAGTTCTTC.

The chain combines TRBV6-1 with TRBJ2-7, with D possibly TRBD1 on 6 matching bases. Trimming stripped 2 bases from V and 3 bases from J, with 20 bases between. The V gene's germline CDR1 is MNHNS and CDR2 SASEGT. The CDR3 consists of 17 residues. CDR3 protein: CASSETGDIVLFYEQYF. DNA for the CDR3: TGTGCCAGCAGTGAAACCGGGGACATCGTGTTGTTCTACGAGCAGTACTTC.

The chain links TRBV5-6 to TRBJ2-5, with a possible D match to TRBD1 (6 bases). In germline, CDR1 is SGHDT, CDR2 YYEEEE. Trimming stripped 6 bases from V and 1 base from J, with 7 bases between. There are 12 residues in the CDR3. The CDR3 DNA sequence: TGTGCCAGCAACAGGGTCCAAGAGACCCAGTACTTC. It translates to CASNRVQETQYF.

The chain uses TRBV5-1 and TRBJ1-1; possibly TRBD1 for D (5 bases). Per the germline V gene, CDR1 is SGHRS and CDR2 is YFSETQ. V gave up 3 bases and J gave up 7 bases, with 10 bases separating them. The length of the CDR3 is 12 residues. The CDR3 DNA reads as TGCGCCAGCAGCTCGGACATATATGAAGCTTTCTTT. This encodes CASSSDIYEAFF.

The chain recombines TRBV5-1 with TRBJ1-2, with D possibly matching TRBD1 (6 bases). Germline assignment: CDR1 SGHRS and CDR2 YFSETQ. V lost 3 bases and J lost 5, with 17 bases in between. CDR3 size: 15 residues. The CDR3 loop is CASSSERGRGYGYTF. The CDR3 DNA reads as TGCGCCAGCAGCTCCGAGAGGGGGAGAGGGTATGGCTACACCTTC.

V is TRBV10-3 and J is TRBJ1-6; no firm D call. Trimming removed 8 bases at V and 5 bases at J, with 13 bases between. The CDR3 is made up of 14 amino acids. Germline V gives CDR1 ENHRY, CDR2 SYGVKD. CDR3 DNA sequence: TGTGCCATCGGGAGTGGCGGGAATAATTCACCCCTCCACTTT. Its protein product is CAIGSGGNNSPLHF.

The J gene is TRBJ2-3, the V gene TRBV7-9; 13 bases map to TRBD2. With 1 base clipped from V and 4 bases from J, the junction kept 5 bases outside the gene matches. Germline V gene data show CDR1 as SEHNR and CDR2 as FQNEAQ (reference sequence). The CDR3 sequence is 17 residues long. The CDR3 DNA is TGTGCCAGCAGCTTAGGAAGACTAGCGGGGGGAGCAGATACGCAGTATTTT. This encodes CASSLGRLAGGADTQYF.